The 15 T cell receptor beta chains in this list originate from one sample, sequenced in a study of cytomegalovirus exposure and HLA in healthy donors. PCR amplification relied on 60 Vbeta primers (plus 13 Jbeta primers). This table comes from immunoSEQ multiplex PCR, and its TCRdb copy is limited to in-frame clones, with some not included. This sample contains around 140,000 clones. The sequenced sample consisted of PBMCs. The receptors stem from a male donor in good health and CMV-seronegative.

The CDR3 sequence is CASSFRLDAGDNEQFF. The CDR3 DNA sequence: TGTGCCAGCAGTTTCCGTCTTGATGCGGGAGACAATGAGCAGTTCTTC. The chain couples TRBV27 to TRBJ2-1; 7 nucleotides agree with TRBD2. This CDR3 contains 16 residues. From germline, CDR1 is MNHEY and CDR2 SMNVEV (reference sequence). The ends lost 3 bases at V and 5 bases at J; junction bases unmatched: 10.

V and J are TRBV4-3 and TRBJ1-4; D remains unclear. This CDR3 has 13 amino acids. Trimming stripped 1 base from V and 7 bases from J, with 7 bases between. CDR1 is LGHNA and CDR2 is YSLEER in the germline V gene. The CDR3: CASSQAWSEKLFF. The CDR3 bases are TGCGCCAGCAGCCAAGCCTGGAGTGAAAAACTGTTTTTT.

The CDR3 DNA reads as TGCGCCAGCAGCCCGGACACCATGGAGCAGCCCCAGCATTTT. Its translation: CASSPDTMEQPQHF. V usage is TRBV5-1 and J usage is TRBJ1-5; possibly TRBD1 for D (5 bases). Germline V CDR1 and CDR2: SGHRS, YFSETQ. V lost 4 bases to trimming and J lost 7 bases, with 15 bases between them. The CDR3 loop spans 14 amino acids.

The V and J genes are TRBV15 and TRBJ1-5; no clear D gene. The CDR3 sequence is 15 residues long. The V end was cut by 7 bases, the J end by 0 bases, with 13 bases between. Germline V gene lookup returns CDR1 LNHNV and CDR2 YYDKDF (reference sequence). CDR3 sequence: CATTLERVSNQPQHF. In DNA, the CDR3 is TGTGCCACCACCCTAGAGAGAGTTAGCAATCAGCCCCAGCATTTT.

V and J are TRBV27 and TRBJ2-7; D is ambiguous. Per the germline V gene, CDR1 is MNHEY and CDR2 is SMNVEV (reference sequence). CDR3 size: 11 residues. Trimming shortened V by 4 bases and J by 6 bases, and 7 bases separated the two germline ends. DNA for the CDR3: TGTGCCAGCAGTTCCCCAGTCGAGCAGTACTTC. Encoded protein: CASSSPVEQYF.

This chain links TRBV13 with TRBJ1-4; D is unresolved. CDR3 length: 16 amino acids. Per germline, CDR1 PRHDT and CDR2 FYEKMQ (reference sequence). Trimming took off 5 bases at V and 3 bases at J, with 16 bases between the two ends. The CDR3 loop is CASSPAGENANEKLFF. The CDR3 DNA reads TGTGCCAGCAGCCCGGCGGGAGAGAACGCTAATGAAAAACTGTTTTTT. The entire variable domain, with the rest obtained from reference TRBV13 and TRBJ1-4, is as follows: AAGVIQSPRHLIKEKRETATLKCYPIPRHDTVYWYQQGPGQDPQFLISFYEKMQSDKGSIPDRFSAQQFSDYHSELNMSSLELGDSALYFCASSPAGENANEKLFFGSGTQLSVL.

The gene calls are TRBV2 and TRBJ2-3; the match to TRBD2 covers 9 bases. The CDR3 totals 15 residues. Germline V lookup: CDR1 SNHLY, CDR2 FYNNEI. Trimming took 4 bases from V and 1 from J; bases not matched to a gene: 3. The CDR3 DNA sequence: TGTGCCAGCAGTGCCTGGACTAGCGGCACAGATACGCAGTATTTT. Its translation is CASSAWTSGTDTQYF.

The CDR3 DNA is TGCAGCGCCCTGCAGGTCTACGAGCAGTACTTC. Residues: CSALQVYEQYF. This rearrangement joins TRBV29-1 to TRBJ2-7; D remains unclear. V was cut by 7 bases and J by 3 bases, with 10 bases left in between. Germline CDR1 SQVTM, CDR2 ANQGSEA. This CDR3 region has 11 residues.

The chain is built from TRBV7-9 and TRBJ1-1, with 8 bases fitting TRBD1. The CDR3 covers 14 residues. The germline CDR1 and CDR2 sequences are SEHNR and FQNEAQ (reference sequence). V lost 5 bases to trimming and J lost 5 bases; unmatched junction nucleotides: 7. This chain's CDR3 is CASSARQGMTEAFF. CDR3 sequence (DNA): TGTGCCAGCAGCGCCCGACAGGGGATGACTGAAGCTTTCTTT. Full variable domain (outside the CDR3, taken from reference TRBV7-9 and TRBJ1-1): DTGVSQNPRHKITKRGQNVTFRCDPISEHNRLYWYRQTLGQGPEFLTYFQNEAQLEKSRLLSDRFSAERPKGSFSTLEIQRTEQGDSAMYLCASSARQGMTEAFFGQGTRLTVV.

The chain combines TRBV28 with TRBJ1-5, with a possible D match to TRBD1 (5 bases). Germline CDR1 MDHEN, CDR2 SYDVKM. The CDR3 is 14 amino acids. Trimming took off 3 bases at V and 2 bases at J, with 8 bases between the two ends. CDR3 loop: CASSLGGGNQPQHF. The CDR3 DNA sequence: TGTGCCAGCAGTTTGGGGGGGGGCAATCAGCCCCAGCATTTT.

V usage is TRBV2 and J usage is TRBJ2-1, with TRBD1 matching 11 bases. CDR1 and CDR2 (germline): SNHLY, FYNNEI. V dropped 6 bases and J dropped 5; count of bases not matched to a gene: 6. The CDR3 consists of 15 residues. The CDR3 sequence: CASSPGQGEHNEQFF. Here the CDR3 DNA reads TGTGCCAGCAGCCCGGGACAGGGGGAACACAATGAGCAGTTCTTC.

The chain joins TRBV29-1 to TRBJ1-2; perhaps TRBD1 as D (5 bases). Trimming pared 4 bases from V and 3 bases from J, leaving 6 bases between. The length of the CDR3 is 11 residues. Germline CDR1 reads SQVTM; CDR2 reads ANQGSEA. Here the CDR3 reads CSVGGDYGYTF. The DNA of the CDR3 is TGCAGCGTTGGGGGGGACTATGGCTACACCTTC.

DNA of the CDR3: TGTGCCAGCTCACCGGGACTAGGCTTCGGTGAGCAGTTCTTC. This sequence encodes CASSPGLGFGEQFF. This chain uses TRBV18 with TRBJ2-1, with 8 bases lining up with TRBD2. The CDR3 consists of 14 residues. The junction had 7 bases not matched to a gene; V was cut back by 3 bases and J by 9 bases. Germline CDR1 and CDR2: KGHSH and LQKENI.

The rearrangement links TRBV9 to TRBJ2-5; D gene uncertain. V lost 1 base and J lost 0, with 13 bases in between. Germline lookup yields CDR1 SGDLS and CDR2 YYNGEE. The CDR3 covers 16 residues. The CDR3 spells CASSVWAGSDQETQYF. For the CDR3, the DNA is TGTGCCAGCAGCGTATGGGCAGGATCTGACCAAGAGACCCAGTACTTC.

The V call is TRBV7-9, the J call TRBJ1-1; TRBD1 might be the D (6 bases). The germline V and J ends were trimmed by 8 bases and 2 bases, with 12 bases remaining between them. This CDR3 is 13 amino acids long. Germline CDR1 is SEHNR and CDR2 is FQNEAQ (reference sequence). The CDR3 DNA reads as TGTGCCAGCGGCGGACAGTCTAACACTGAAGCTTTCTTT. Protein: CASGGQSNTEAFF.